Shown below are 32 T cell receptor beta chains from a single sample sequenced in a study of response to subunit inactivated influenza vaccine. TCRdb reanalysed the RT-PCR reads using MiXCR and keeps one entry per CDR3 protein. The sample yields some 500,000 distinct CDR3 sequences, about an eighth seen once. The sample in question was PBMCs from blood, obtained roughly 45 days after vaccination. The receptors were gathered from a man aged 50 to 60 who received an inactivated influenza vaccine.

The chain is built from TRBV2 and TRBJ2-3, with D perhaps TRBD1 or TRBD2 (5 bases each). CDR3 size: 14 residues. Deletions cut 10 bases from V and 2 bases from J, with 16 bases between. Germline V CDR1 and CDR2: SNHLY, FYNNEI. CDR3 nucleotide sequence: TGTGCCACCAGATTGGGGGTAAACACAGATACGCAGTATTTT. It codes for CATRLGVNTDTQYF.

The chain employs TRBV20-1 and TRBJ1-1; 7 bases are shared with TRBD1. Germline V CDR1 and CDR2: DFQATT, SNEGSKA (reference sequence). Germline trimming cut 3 bases from V and 1 base from J; bases unmatched to any gene: 5. There are 14 residues in the CDR3. This CDR3 reads CSARPGQKNTEAFF. The DNA for the CDR3 is TGCAGTGCTAGGCCGGGACAGAAGAACACTGAAGCTTTCTTT.

The V and J genes are TRBV6-1 and TRBJ1-5, with D perhaps TRBD1 (6 bases). V was shortened by 3 bases and J by 5 bases, with 17 bases between the two germline ends. CDR1 and CDR2 (germline): MNHNS, SASEGT. The CDR3 extends over 16 amino acids. The CDR3 nucleotides read TGTGCCAGCAGTGACCGTGGCCGGGGGCAGGATCAGCCCCAGCATTTT. Translated: CASSDRGRGQDQPQHF.

The chain employs TRBV29-1 and TRBJ1-2; D uncertain. Germline CDR1 reads SQVTM; CDR2 reads ANQGSEA. The CDR3 totals 13 residues. V was clipped by 0 bases and J by 6 bases, with 11 bases between them. The CDR3 is CSVEEVRPNGYTF. CDR3 bases: TGCAGCGTTGAAGAGGTCCGTCCGAATGGCTACACCTTC.

The chain combines TRBV7-2 with TRBJ2-3; maybe TRBD2 (5 bases). CDR1 is SGHTA, CDR2 FQGNSA, per germline. CDR3 length equals 14 residues. V was cut by 2 bases and J by 4 bases, with 10 bases left in between. The CDR3 DNA reads TGTGCCAGCAGCTTATTACTAGAATCAGATACGCAGTATTTT. It translates to CASSLLLESDTQYF.

The J gene is TRBJ2-6, the V gene TRBV12-3 or TRBV12-4; D gene uncertain. The length of the CDR3 is 16 residues. The V end lost 8 bases, the J end lost 2 bases, and 16 bases lay between the germline ends. The CDR3 spells CASAPVGWAGANVLTF. As DNA, the CDR3 is TGTGCCAGCGCCCCTGTCGGTTGGGCTGGGGCCAACGTCCTGACTTTC.

The V call is TRBV29-1, the J call TRBJ2-7; 7 bases fit TRBD1. J lost 2 bases, V lost 7 bases, and 5 bases had no gene match. The V gene's germline CDR1 is SQVTM and CDR2 ANQGSEA. This CDR3 has 12 residues. CDR3 sequence: CSGTGTAYEQYF. The DNA of the CDR3 is TGCAGCGGAACCGGGACAGCCTACGAGCAGTACTTC.

This clonotype appeared a few times. The genes are TRBV15 and TRBJ2-3; weak D call: TRBD1 (8 bases). The CDR3 sequence is 16 residues long. Germline V gene data show CDR1 as LNHNV and CDR2 as YYDKDF (reference sequence). V lost 1 base, J lost 6 bases, and 17 bases lay in between. The CDR3 DNA reads as TGTGCCACCAGCAGAGGACAGGGGCGGGGGTCCGATACGCAGTATTTT. This sequence encodes CATSRGQGRGSDTQYF.

This clonotype came up a few times. The gene calls are TRBV10-1 and TRBJ2-7, with D possibly being TRBD1 (5 bases). This CDR3 region has 12 residues. Germline CDR1 is WNHNN and CDR2 is SYGVQD (reference sequence). Trimming removed 5 bases from V and 6 bases from J, with 11 bases in between. The CDR3 DNA reads as TGCGCCAGCAGTCCTGACCAGGGCGAGCAGTACTTC. This gives the protein CASSPDQGEQYF.

The sample holds a few counts of this clonotype. The J gene is TRBJ1-1, the V gene TRBV6-5, with D unresolved. V shed 8 bases and J shed 1 base, with 11 bases lying between them. The germline gives CDR1 MNHEY, CDR2 SVGAGI. This CDR3 comprises 13 residues. The CDR3 DNA is TGTGCCAGCGGTATACAGTGGAACACTGAAGCTTTCTTT. Translating it yields CASGIQWNTEAFF.

This clonotype showed up just a few times. The chain carries TRBV10-3 and TRBJ1-3; 7 nucleotides line up with TRBD1. Unmatched junction bases numbered 9, after V lost 6 bases and J lost 4 bases. Germline loops: CDR1 ENHRY, CDR2 SYGVKD. The CDR3 consists of 15 residues. The CDR3 DNA reads TGTGCCATCAGACCAACCGGGACAGAAGGAAACACCATATATTTT. Its protein product is CAIRPTGTEGNTIYF.

This clonotype was observed at least ten times. This chain uses TRBV5-1 with TRBJ2-1, with 11 bases lining up with TRBD2. This CDR3 is built from 14 residues. Unmatched junction bases numbered 4, after V lost 2 bases and J lost 9 bases. In germline, CDR1 is SGHRS, CDR2 YFSETQ. The CDR3 bases are TGCGCCAGCAGCTTTAGCGGGAGGGGGAGTGAGCAGTTCTTC. Protein sequence: CASSFSGRGSEQFF.

This chain uses TRBV7-9 with TRBJ2-5, with 7 bases lining up with TRBD1. CDR3 length: 15 amino acids. Germline values: CDR1 SEHNR, CDR2 FQNEAQ (reference sequence). J gave up 1 base and V 1 base, and 3 bases lay outside the gene matches. The CDR3 loop is CASSLGRTGQETQYF. CDR3 sequence (DNA): TGTGCCAGCAGCTTAGGTCGGACAGGCCAAGAGACCCAGTACTTC. Full variable domain (missing parts from reference TRBV7-9 and TRBJ2-5): DTGVSQNPRHKITKRGQNVTFRCDPISEHNRLYWYRQTLGQGPEFLTYFQNEAQLEKSRLLSDRFSAERPKGSFSTLEIQRTEQGDSAMYLCASSLGRTGQETQYFGPGTRLLVL.

The rearrangement links TRBV15 to TRBJ2-2; no clear D. Trimming removed 1 base at V and 0 bases at J, with 18 bases between. The CDR3 is made up of 19 amino acids. The germline gives CDR1 LNHNV, CDR2 YYDKDF (reference sequence). The CDR3 sequence is CATSRAYSRASANTGELFF. The CDR3 region has the DNA TGTGCCACCAGCAGAGCATACTCTCGCGCAAGCGCGAACACCGGGGAGCTGTTTTTT. Complete variable domain (other parts from reference TRBV15 and TRBJ2-2): DAMVIQNPRYQVTQFGKPVTLSCSQTLNHNVMYWYQQKSSQAPKLLFHYYDKDFNNEADTPDNFQSRRPNTSFCFLDIRSPGLGDTAMYLCATSRAYSRASANTGELFFGEGSRLTVL.

This chain connects TRBV12-5 to TRBJ2-1; the match to TRBD2 covers 12 bases. CDR1 and CDR2 from the germline V gene are LGHNT and FRNRAP. The CDR3 spans 15 residues. CDR3 in DNA: TGTGCCACCTCCTCGACTAGCGGGAGTGCGGATGAGCAGTTCTTC. Translated: CATSSTSGSADEQFF.

The table lists this clonotype with a few counts. This sequence joins TRBV4-3 and TRBJ2-7, with TRBD1 matching over 7 bases. V gave up 0 bases and J gave up 6 bases; unmatched junction bases: 8. This CDR3 region has 15 residues. The germline CDR1 and CDR2 sequences are LGHNA and YSLEER. This CDR3 reads CASSQDRGTESEQYF. The CDR3 coding sequence is TGCGCCAGCAGCCAAGATCGAGGGACAGAAAGCGAGCAGTACTTC.

The chain links TRBV10-3 to TRBJ2-2; maybe TRBD1 (6 bases). The ends were cut back, 6 bases at V and 8 bases at J, with 19 bases in the middle. CDR1 ENHRY and CDR2 SYGVKD come from the germline V gene. This CDR3 spans 15 amino acids. CDR3 amino acids: CAISLDSPRRGELFF. CDR3 sequence (DNA): TGTGCCATCAGCCTGGACAGCCCCCGGAGGGGGGAGCTGTTTTTT.

This clonotype has ten or more counts. The chain carries TRBV12-3 or TRBV12-4 and TRBJ2-3; the D gene is possibly TRBD2 (6 bases). This CDR3 region has 14 residues. Trimming pared 7 bases from V and 6 bases from J, leaving 17 bases between. CDR3 residues: CASTALLRGDTQYF. CDR3 bases: TGTGCCAGCACCGCGTTGCTTCGGGGGGATACGCAGTATTTT.

This chain uses TRBV7-9 with TRBJ2-5; no definite D call. V gave up 1 base and J gave up 5 bases, with 14 bases separating them. CDR3 size: 15 residues. Germline V lookup: CDR1 SEHNR, CDR2 FQNEAQ (reference sequence). The CDR3 loop is CASSLVRRAGETQYF. CDR3 DNA sequence: TGTGCCAGCAGCTTAGTTCGTCGGGCTGGGGAGACCCAGTACTTC. Together with reference TRBV7-9 and TRBJ2-5, the CDR3 gives the full variable domain: DTGVSQNPRHKITKRGQNVTFRCDPISEHNRLYWYRQTLGQGPEFLTYFQNEAQLEKSRLLSDRFSAERPKGSFSTLEIQRTEQGDSAMYLCASSLVRRAGETQYFGPGTRLLVL.

This clonotype was seen ten or more times. The V call is TRBV15, the J call TRBJ2-1, with 8 bases matching TRBD2. The CDR3 has 16 amino acids. From germline, CDR1 is LNHNV and CDR2 YYDKDF (reference sequence). Trimming cost V 7 bases and J 5 bases; bases outside gene matches: 13. The DNA for the CDR3 is TGTGCCACCAAGAGGGTCCGGGGGGGTACGAACAATGAGCAGTTCTTC. It encodes CATKRVRGGTNNEQFF.

The chain has TRBV20-1 and TRBJ2-7; D is possibly TRBD1 (6 bases). The CDR3 loop spans 13 amino acids. The ends were cut back, 6 bases at V and 3 bases at J, with 15 bases in the middle. Per the germline V gene, CDR1 is DFQATT and CDR2 is SNEGSKA (reference sequence). CDR3 DNA sequence: TGCAGTGCCACCCCCCCAGGGGTCTACGAGCAGTACTTC. Encoded protein: CSATPPGVYEQYF.

V is TRBV10-3 and J is TRBJ2-7; TRBD2 matches at 11 bases. Trimming removed 3 bases from V and 4 bases from J; junction bases left unmatched: 8. Germline values: CDR1 ENHRY, CDR2 SYGVKD. This CDR3 has 16 residues. CDR3 loop: CAISDWGLAAQYEQYF. CDR3 DNA sequence: TGTGCCATCAGTGACTGGGGACTAGCGGCGCAATACGAGCAGTACTTC.

This chain uses TRBV5-6 with TRBJ2-7; D unresolved. The germline V gene encodes CDR1 SGHDT and CDR2 YYEEEE. This CDR3 region has 13 residues. Trimming pared 9 bases from V and 2 bases from J, leaving 15 bases between. Here the CDR3 DNA reads TGTGCCATCGGCCCCGGGCTCGCCTACGAGCAGTACTTC. Protein sequence: CAIGPGLAYEQYF.

This clonotype was found many times. The chain couples TRBV29-1 to TRBJ2-5; D might be TRBD1 (6 bases). The V and J ends lost 4 bases and 1 base respectively, with 19 bases between them. The CDR3 spans 16 residues. Germline V gene lookup returns CDR1 SQVTM and CDR2 ANQGSEA. Here the CDR3 DNA reads TGCAGCGTTGGGTGGGACAATTCGAACATCCAAGAGACCCAGTACTTC. As protein: CSVGWDNSNIQETQYF.

The chain combines TRBV28 with TRBJ1-1, with D unclear. V gave up 8 bases and J gave up 0 bases, with 16 bases separating them. The CDR3 spans 15 residues. Germline loops: CDR1 MDHEN, CDR2 SYDVKM. Written as DNA, the CDR3 is TGTGCCAGCTCCCGACCCCGGGCCATGAACACTGAAGCTTTCTTT. Amino acid sequence: CASSRPRAMNTEAFF.

This clonotype appeared a few times. The V gene is TRBV15, the J gene TRBJ2-1; D possibly corresponds to TRBD2 (6 bases). The V end lost 5 bases, the J end lost 5 bases, and 16 bases lay between the germline ends. This CDR3 is built from 15 residues. Germline assignment: CDR1 LNHNV and CDR2 YYDKDF (reference sequence). The CDR3 DNA reads as TGTGCCACCAGCGCTGACCCGGGACTCCACAATGAGCAGTTCTTC. Amino acids: CATSADPGLHNEQFF.

This clonotype has a handful of counts. The chain carries TRBV18 and TRBJ2-3; D not resolved. The CDR3 is 17 amino acids. Germline CDR1 reads KGHSH; CDR2 reads LQKENI. Trimming pared 1 base from V and 2 bases from J, leaving 16 bases between. The chain's CDR3 is CASSPLNIAATTDTQYF. DNA for the CDR3: TGTGCCAGCTCACCACTCAATATAGCAGCTACCACAGATACGCAGTATTTT.

This clonotype has only a few counts. The V and J genes are TRBV12-3 or TRBV12-4 and TRBJ1-1; 7 positions match TRBD1. The CDR3 extends over 14 amino acids. Trimming removed 4 bases from V and 3 bases from J; junction bases left unmatched: 5. In DNA form, the CDR3 reads TGTGCCAGCAGTTCCGAGGGGGCGTACACTGAAGCTTTCTTT. It encodes CASSSEGAYTEAFF.

This clonotype appeared many times. The V and J genes are TRBV10-3 and TRBJ1-3; D uncertain. Germline V lookup: CDR1 ENHRY, CDR2 SYGVKD. V was pared by 2 bases and J by 1 base, with 9 bases between. The CDR3 runs to 15 residues. The CDR3 sequence is CAISEVARSGNTIYF. In nucleotides, the CDR3 is TGTGCCATCAGTGAGGTGGCTCGGTCTGGAAACACCATATATTTT.

The chain links TRBV7-3 to TRBJ1-6; D not resolved. Trimming cost V 0 bases and J 10 bases, with 7 bases left between them. The germline V gene has CDR1 SGHTA and CDR2 FQGTGA. The CDR3 spans 13 residues. CDR3 DNA: TGTGCCAGCAGCTTAACGAAGGAATCACCCCTCCACTTT. It is translated as CASSLTKESPLHF.

The chain has TRBV15 and TRBJ2-7; 9 bases align to TRBD1. V lost 3 bases and J lost 4; bases outside the gene matches: 4. CDR3 length: 14 amino acids. From germline, CDR1 is LNHNV and CDR2 YYDKDF (reference sequence). The CDR3 protein is CATSSRQGGYEQYF. The CDR3 region has the DNA TGTGCCACCAGCAGTAGACAGGGGGGTTACGAGCAGTACTTC. Full variable domain (missing parts from reference TRBV15 and TRBJ2-7): DAMVIQNPRYQVTQFGKPVTLSCSQTLNHNVMYWYQQKSSQAPKLLFHYYDKDFNNEADTPDNFQSRRPNTSFCFLDIRSPGLGDTAMYLCATSSRQGGYEQYFGPGTRLTVT.

This clonotype has more than one count but fewer than ten. The V gene is TRBV12-3 or TRBV12-4, the J gene TRBJ2-7; the match to TRBD1 covers 10 bases. V dropped 8 bases and J dropped 3; count of bases not matched to a gene: 4. The CDR3 length is 13 residues. The CDR3 here is CASATGGVYEQYF. CDR3 sequence (DNA): TGTGCCAGCGCGACAGGGGGCGTCTACGAGCAGTACTTC.